This T cell receptor (beta chain) comes out of a study of T-cell memory formation after mild COVID-19 (dated by TCRdb to about 2021). Regarding the complete study: TCR sequence clusters from the two donors were largely donor specific. In a couple of donors, T-cell clones that expanded and contracted after mild COVID-19 were tracked by sequencing TCRalpha and TCRbeta repertoires over time. The cohort comprised two young, previously healthy adult volunteers, one female and one male. On the study overall, not on this receptor specifically: Some responding clones were detected in pre-infection memory, suggesting pre-existing cross-reactive memory T cells joined the SARS-CoV-2 response. Contracting CD4+ clones were located mainly in the CM and EM memory subsets, whereas CD8+ clones were found to be enriched in EMRA. Clones contracting from day 15 to 85 had balanced CD4/CD8 phenotypes, while a second wave expanding from day 15 to 37 was biased towards CD4+. Whether the second-wave clones peaking on day 37 were SARS-CoV-2 specific was not confirmed. The study included only two mild cases, and larger cohorts that include severe cases with pre-infection samples were judged to be necessary.

PBMCs were isolated by Ficoll-Paque density gradient centrifugation. V is trimmed back by 1 base and J by 8 bases, and the junction contains 4 bases that no gene match accounts for. The germline V gene gives CDR1 as SGHVS and CDR2 as FNYEAQ. Taken from cysteine to phenylalanine, the CDR3 has 15 residues. Only CDR3 DNA remains: 45 bases, in frame from the first base. Sequencer: Illumina NovaSeq 6000. TCRalpha and TCRbeta cDNA libraries were built by 5'RACE with constant-segment primers, adding sample barcodes and unique molecular identifiers. Trizol reagent was used to extract RNA from every sample. Library amplification was performed in two PCR steps, and a second sample barcode and Illumina TruSeq adapters were introduced in the second step. Libraries were sequenced on an Illumina NovaSeq with 2 x 150 bp paired-end reads. Per the authors' processing: With migec v1.2.7, reads were demultiplexed and then collapsed into UMI-guided consensus sequences. Using mixcr v2.1.11, UMI consensuses were aligned to TRA and TRB V and J templates and then assembled into clonotypes. A clonotype was counted as expanded or contracted only if both edgeR and NoisET called the change significant, with noise models trained on biological replicates. For edgeR calls, the cutoffs were a false discovery rate-adjusted p below 0.01 and a log2 fold-change threshold of 1. PCA with hierarchical clustering of max-normalized trajectories of the 1000 most abundant clonotypes was used as exploratory dynamics analysis. Separately sequenced CD4+ and CD8+ repertoires were used to assign the CD4 or CD8 phenotype of responding clones. TCRdb reanalyzed the raw reads on its own, using fastp at Q25 for trimming and MiXCR for clone calling, and kept in-frame beta chains. Identical CDR3 protein sequences are pooled into one entry, listed with their most common genes and DNA. These V and J calls originate from TCRdb's pipeline instead of the authors' own analysis. The sample contains about 210,000 distinct CDR3 sequences, around 27% of them found a single time. About 10% of the sample belongs to the ten largest clones.

Points on this clonotype: Its antigen is unknown. Base qualities are missing; no much larger clone stands one base away.

The TCR originated in an adult woman who had mild COVID-19 (a few samples of this study predate the infection). The sample titles of this study are shuffled in the database, so cell type and time point are left out; the donor was told from shared clones. Sequenced sample: PBMCs or a T cell subset sorted from them (not recorded which). The chain joins TRBV7-6 to TRBJ2-1, with TRBD2 identical over 11 junction bases. The CDR3 protein sequence reads: CASSLVAGGPYEQFF. The DNA sequence is given as TGTGCCAGCAGCTTAGTAGCGGGAGGGCCCTATGAGCAGTTCTTC.